Listed below are T cell receptor beta chains from one sample, sequenced in a study of control samples from healthy donors and cancer patients. Assay used: immunoSEQ multiplex PCR; TCRdb lists only in-frame clones, some missing. Of some 110,000 clones listed, 83% are singletons. The sample was blood. The origin of the receptors is a woman aged 45 to 65 in good health. Each CDR3 is given with its conserved first and last residue. D genes are given only for firm matches. Size values are once, few and many counts, or a class for expanded clones, and some rows have none.

D gene: TRBD1; V gene: TRBV5-4; clone size: .; CDR3 length: 17; J gene: TRBJ2-7; CDR3 protein: CASSSIVDRGRSYEQYF; CDR3 DNA: TGTGCCAGCAGTTCTATCGTGGACAGGGGGAGGTCCTACGAGCAGTACTTC
D gene: .; V gene: TRBV11-2; clone size: .; CDR3 length: 15; J gene: TRBJ2-5; CDR3 protein: CASSLDGQSLETQYF; CDR3 DNA: TGTGCCAGCAGCTTAGATGGTCAAAGCTTGGAGACCCAGTACTTC
D gene: .; V gene: TRBV5-6; clone size: .; CDR3 length: 15; J gene: TRBJ1-5; CDR3 protein: CASSLGQISNQPQHF; CDR3 DNA: TGTGCCAGCAGCTTGGGACAGATTAGCAATCAGCCCCAGCATTTT
D gene: .; V gene: TRBV7-2; clone size: .; CDR3 length: 13; J gene: TRBJ1-3; CDR3 protein: CASSSGPMDTIYF; CDR3 DNA: TGTGCCAGCAGCTCGGGACCGATGGACACCATATATTTT
D gene: .; V gene: TRBV6-6; clone size: .; CDR3 length: 14; J gene: TRBJ2-3; CDR3 protein: CASSPVDSTDTQYF; CDR3 DNA: TGTGCCAGCAGTCCCGTAGACAGCACAGATACGCAGTATTTT
D gene: .; V gene: TRBV4-3; clone size: few; CDR3 length: 20; J gene: TRBJ1-4; CDR3 protein: CASSKTPRGQLGTANEKLFF; CDR3 DNA: TGCGCCAGCAGCAAGACGCCCAGGGGACAACTTGGAACCGCTAATGAAAAACTGTTTTTT
D gene: .; V gene: TRBV20-1; clone size: .; CDR3 length: 11; J gene: TRBJ2-7; CDR3 protein: CSARADYEQYF; CDR3 DNA: TGCAGTGCTAGGGCCGATTACGAGCAGTACTTC
D gene: .; V gene: TRBV7-2; clone size: .; CDR3 length: 14; J gene: TRBJ1-1; CDR3 protein: CASSPGTENTEAFF; CDR3 DNA: TGTGCCAGCAGCCCCGGGACGGAAAACACTGAAGCTTTCTTT
D gene: .; V gene: TRBV3-1/TRBV3-2; clone size: .; CDR3 length: 14; J gene: TRBJ1-1; CDR3 protein: CASSQVLTNTEAFF; CDR3 DNA: TGTGCCAGCAGCCAAGTTTTAACGAACACTGAAGCTTTCTTT
D gene: .; V gene: TRBV3-1/TRBV3-2; clone size: .; CDR3 length: 16; J gene: TRBJ1-4; CDR3 protein: CASSQDRGTKGEKLFF; CDR3 DNA: TGTGCCAGCAGCCAAGATAGGGGCACAAAGGGAGAAAAACTGTTTTTT
D gene: .; V gene: TRBV28; clone size: .; CDR3 length: 16; J gene: TRBJ1-1; CDR3 protein: CASSLPGHHMNTEAFF; CDR3 DNA: TGTGCCAGCAGTCTTCCGGGACATCACATGAACACTGAAGCTTTCTTT
D gene: TRBD2; V gene: TRBV5-6; clone size: .; CDR3 length: 16; J gene: TRBJ2-5; CDR3 protein: CASSLRGGAQQETQYF; CDR3 DNA: TGTGCCAGCAGCTTACGCGGGGGGGCACAGCAAGAGACCCAGTACTTC
D gene: .; V gene: TRBV12-3/TRBV12-4; clone size: .; CDR3 length: 11; J gene: TRBJ1-5; CDR3 protein: CASSLGRPQHF; CDR3 DNA: TGTGCCAGCAGTTTGGGTCGGCCCCAGCATTTT
D gene: .; V gene: TRBV7-3; clone size: .; CDR3 length: 14; J gene: TRBJ2-2; CDR3 protein: CASSREYRDGELFF; CDR3 DNA: TGTGCCAGCAGCCGCGAGTATAGGGACGGGGAGCTGTTTTTT
D gene: .; V gene: TRBV5-1; clone size: .; CDR3 length: 16; J gene: TRBJ1-2; CDR3 protein: CASSLTPGSDGGGYTF; CDR3 DNA: TGCGCCAGCAGCTTGACCCCAGGAAGTGACGGGGGAGGCTACACCTTC
D gene: .; V gene: TRBV27; clone size: .; CDR3 length: 15; J gene: TRBJ1-2; CDR3 protein: CASSLGRTPLYGYTF; CDR3 DNA: TGTGCCAGCAGTTTGGGCAGGACACCACTCTATGGCTACACCTTC
D gene: .; V gene: TRBV2; clone size: .; CDR3 length: 13; J gene: TRBJ2-7; CDR3 protein: CASSDAVSYEQYF; CDR3 DNA: TGTGCCAGCAGTGATGCGGTCTCCTACGAGCAGTACTTC
D gene: TRBD1; V gene: TRBV9; clone size: .; CDR3 length: 17; J gene: TRBJ1-3; CDR3 protein: CASSEALGQFSGNTIYF; CDR3 DNA: TGTGCCAGCAGCGAGGCACTGGGACAGTTCTCTGGAAACACCATATATTTT